This T cell receptor beta chain was retrieved from a study of blood T cell repertoires in COVID-19. Study overall: COVID-19 samples collected from the United States, Italy and Spain covered acute and convalescent phases. PBMCs, B-cell-depleted T cells, or T cells provided the cDNA or gDNA that made up the material.

CDR3 length: 15 residues. The V and J ends lost 6 bases and 1 base, in that order; junction bases with no gene match: 7. CDR1 is KGHSH, CDR2 LQKENI, per germline. Under the authors' procedure: Amplification of reference gene primers was used by the study to estimate nucleated cell counts. Clones were read by immunoSEQ multiplex PCR, and TCRdb kept only the in-frame ones, dropping some. V, J and clone size are those of that table, while D and trimming were read from the DNA. The table has approximately 280,000 clones, 87% seen once. Participant ages covered about 18 to 95 years across around 22 US areas. There are many counts of this clone.

The clonotype comes from a woman in her thirties or forties who had recovered from COVID-19. Sequenced sample: PBMCs or T cells enriched from blood (not recorded which). V is TRBV18 and J is TRBJ1-2, with 8 bases aligning to TRBD1. CDR3 coding DNA: TGTGCCAGCTCTCCAGACAGGGGAAATAACTATGGCTACACCTTC. It encodes CASSPDRGNNYGYTF.